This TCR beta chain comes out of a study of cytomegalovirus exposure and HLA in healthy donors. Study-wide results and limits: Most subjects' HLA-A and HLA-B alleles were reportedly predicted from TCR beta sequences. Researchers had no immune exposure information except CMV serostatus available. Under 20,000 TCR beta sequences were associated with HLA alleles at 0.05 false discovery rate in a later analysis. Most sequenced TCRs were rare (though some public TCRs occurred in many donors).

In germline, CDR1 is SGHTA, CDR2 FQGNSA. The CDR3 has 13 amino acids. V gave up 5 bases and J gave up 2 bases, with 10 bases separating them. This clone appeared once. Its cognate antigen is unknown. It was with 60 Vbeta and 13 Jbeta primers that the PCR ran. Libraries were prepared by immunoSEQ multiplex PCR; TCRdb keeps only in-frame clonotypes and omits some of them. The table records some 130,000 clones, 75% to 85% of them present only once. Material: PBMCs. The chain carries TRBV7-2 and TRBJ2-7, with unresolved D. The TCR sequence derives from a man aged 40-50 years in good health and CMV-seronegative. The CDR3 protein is CASSLPPAYEQYF. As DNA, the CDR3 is TGTGCCAGCAGCCTGCCGCCGGCCTACGAGCAGTACTTC.